Below, 9 T cell receptor beta chains from the same sample are listed, as sequenced in a study of T cell responses to AZD1222 COVID-19 vaccine. Method: immunoSEQ multiplex PCR; TCRdb's copy keeps in-frame clones and lacks some. The sample holds about 130,000 clones, about nine tenths seen once. The material sequenced was peripheral blood, taken on day 0 of AZD1222 vaccination. The receptors here all came from an adult in good health.

V usage is TRBV29-1 and J usage is TRBJ2-3; D is unresolved. Trimming shortened V by 0 bases and J by 0 bases, and 10 bases separated the two germline ends. The CDR3 has 15 residues. Looked up from germline, CDR1 is SQVTM and CDR2 is ANQGSEA. This chain's CDR3 is CSVEDLIDSTDTQYF. CDR3 in DNA: TGCAGCGTTGAAGATCTAATCGACAGCACAGATACGCAGTATTTT.

V is TRBV28 and J is TRBJ1-2, with 8 bases that match TRBD1. Germline lookup yields CDR1 MDHEN and CDR2 SYDVKM. The J segment lost 7 bases and the V segment lost 4 bases, leaving 8 bases of the junction unmatched. The CDR3 spans 14 residues. In nucleotides, the CDR3 is TGTGCCAGCAGTTACTTGGACAGGGTGGCTGGCTACACCTTC. Translated: CASSYLDRVAGYTF.

The chain uses TRBV7-8 and TRBJ1-1; no firm D call. The CDR3 is 13 amino acids. Deletions cut 6 bases from V and 2 bases from J, with 10 bases between. Germline CDR1 reads SGHVS; CDR2 reads FQNEAQ. CDR3 in DNA: TGTGCCAGCAGACCGACAACAAACACTGAAGCTTTCTTT. It encodes CASRPTTNTEAFF.

V gene TRBV7-9 combines with J gene TRBJ1-5; no definite D call. The CDR3 is 18 amino acids. The germline V and J ends were trimmed by 3 bases and 0 bases, with 18 bases remaining between them. Germline CDR1 reads SEHNR; CDR2 reads FQNEAQ (reference sequence). This CDR3 is CASSLGISGPHSNQPQHF. For the CDR3, the DNA is TGTGCCAGCAGCTTGGGAATTTCCGGCCCCCATAGCAATCAGCCCCAGCATTTT.

The CDR3 reads CASSPSGVSTDTQYF. For the CDR3, the DNA is TGTGCCAGCAGCCCTAGCGGGGTTAGCACAGATACGCAGTATTTT. The V call is TRBV7-9, the J call TRBJ2-3, with TRBD2 identical over 9 bases. This CDR3 comprises 15 residues. J gave up 0 bases and V 5 bases, and 3 bases lay outside the gene matches. CDR1 and CDR2 (germline): SEHNR, FQNEAQ (reference sequence).

DNA for the CDR3: TGTGCCAGTAAATTCTCCCAAAACTCCTACGAGCAGTACTTC. This translates into CASKFSQNSYEQYF. This chain joins TRBV19 and TRBJ2-7; D is unresolved. CDR1 LNHDA and CDR2 SQIVND come from the germline V gene (reference sequence). V gave up 7 bases and J gave up 0 bases, with 13 bases separating them. The CDR3 length is 14 residues.

This sequence joins TRBV11-2 and TRBJ1-4; D unresolved. Germline V gene data show CDR1 as SGHAT and CDR2 as FQNNGV. The CDR3 is 16 residues long. V was shortened by 5 bases and J by 2 bases, with 15 bases between the two germline ends. The CDR3 region has the DNA TGTGCCAGCAGCGGGCCGTTATTTGGGACTAATGAAAAACTGTTTTTT. This gives the protein CASSGPLFGTNEKLFF. The full variable domain, completed using reference TRBV11-2 and TRBJ1-4, is EAGVAQSPRYKIIEKRQSVAFWCNPISGHATLYWYQQILGQGPKLLIQFQNNGVVDDSQLPKDRFSAERLKGVDSTLKIQPAKLEDSAVYLCASSGPLFGTNEKLFFGSGTQLSVL.

The V call is TRBV15, the J call TRBJ1-1; D ambiguous. This CDR3 has 12 residues. The V gene lost 1 base and the J gene lost 10 bases, with 10 bases spanning the gap. Germline V gene lookup returns CDR1 LNHNV and CDR2 YYDKDF (reference sequence). The CDR3 nucleotides read TGTGCCACCAGCAGAGTGGGTCTAGGAGCTTTCTTT. Translation: CATSRVGLGAFF.

The genes are TRBV7-2 and TRBJ2-1; no firm D call. V dropped 1 base and J dropped 2 bases, with 6 bases sitting between them. CDR3 length: 14 residues. In germline, CDR1 is SGHTA, CDR2 FQGNSA. The CDR3 region has the DNA TGTGCCAGCAGCTTAGAAACAGCCTACAATGAGCAGTTCTTC. Its translation is CASSLETAYNEQFF.